This TCR beta chain originates from a study of CD8+CD57+ T cells in acquired aplastic anemia. In the study overall: The study obtained an average of roughly 3 ug of DNA from sorted CD4+ and CD8+ cells. On average, healthy donors gave 8.5 million to 14 million reads for CD4+ cells. Findings of the study overall: Patients versus controls showed no significant CD8+ Simpson's diversity difference. Patients and controls had in common fewer than 30 CD8+ CDR3 sequences.

A word on this clonotype: What it binds is not known.

Both TCR beta VDJ combination and CDR3 sequence profiling were carried out. Genomic DNA was the template for this profiling. TCRdb recomputed calls from the reads with MiXCR, one row per CDR3 protein. The repertoire holds 350,000 to 450,000 distinct CDR3 sequences, with 65% to 80% as singletons. Sequenced: sorted CD4+, CD8+, or CD8+CD57+ T cells (not recorded which) from PBMCs. The clonotype was recovered from a human donor in good health, serving as a control.

The DNA of the CDR3 is TGCAGTGCCCGAGGAGCGGGCAGCAATCAGTACTTC. This codes for CSARGAGSNQYF. This rearrangement joins TRBV20-1 to TRBJ2-3; possible D gene TRBD2, 6 bases. The closer fit of TRBJ2-4 to the DNA end suggests the J call may be wrong. CDR1 is DFQATT, CDR2 SNEGSKA, per germline (reference sequence). This CDR3 contains 12 residues.